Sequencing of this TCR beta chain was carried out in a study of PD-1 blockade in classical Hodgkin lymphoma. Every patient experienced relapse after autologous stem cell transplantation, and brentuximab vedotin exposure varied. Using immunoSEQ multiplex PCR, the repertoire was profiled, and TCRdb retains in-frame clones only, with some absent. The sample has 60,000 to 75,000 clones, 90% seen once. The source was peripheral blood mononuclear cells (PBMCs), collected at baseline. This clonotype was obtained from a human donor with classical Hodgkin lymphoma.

In DNA, the CDR3 is TGCGCCAGCAGCCAAGAGGAAAATGAGCAGTTCTTC. As protein: CASSQEENEQFF. This sequence joins TRBV4-1 and TRBJ2-1, with D hard to call. The CDR3 sequence is 12 residues long. Trimming took off 0 bases at V and 7 bases at J, with 4 bases between the two ends. CDR1 is MGHRA, CDR2 YSYEKL, per germline.